This TCR beta chain is drawn from a study of blood T cells in healthy people across ages. Findings and caveats of the study: Per million T cells, TCR beta diversity dropped about linearly as age rose.

Primers used in a second PCR of roughly 6 to 11 cycles were a sample-barcoded 5' primer and a J-beta primer mix. One entry per CDR3 protein, called by TCRdb with MiXCR from the 5' RACE reads. The sample carries some 760,000 distinct CDR3 sequences, roughly 25% recorded once. As to this clonotype: Antigen: not known.

The CDR3 loop spans 13 amino acids. V was clipped by 4 bases and J by 5 bases; unmatched bases: 4. Germline CDR1 SGHTA, CDR2 FQGNSA. Each sample provided at least 5.5 micrograms of extracted total RNA. These data were likewise used in another study, on T cells of mothers and their children. In that study: Related and unrelated pairs show similar thymic shaping of TCR recombination output. Related mother and child pairs showed slightly greater overlap (not significant) than unrelated pairs did.

The clonotype comes from a boy aged 5-17 years in good health. The chain is built from TRBV7-2 and TRBJ2-5, with 7 bases aligning to TRBD2. The sequenced sample consisted of blood. DNA for the CDR3: TGTGCCAGCAGCTCCGGGACTACGGAGACCCAGTACTTC. Translating it yields CASSSGTTETQYF.